These T cell receptor beta chains were read from a single sample in a study of cytomegalovirus exposure and HLA in healthy donors. TCRdb keeps only in-frame clones here, not all; method: immunoSEQ multiplex PCR. Of 150,000 or so clones listed, about 80% were seen once; the top ten hold 5% to 7%. Sequencing input: PBMCs. The receptor source for this set is a man aged 40-49 years in good health and CMV-seropositive. Each CDR3 is given with its conserved first and last residue. D genes are given only for firm matches. Part of the rows lack a size; the others show once, few, many or a class for expanded clones.

clone_size: -
j_call: TRBJ2-2
v_call: TRBV12-5
d_call: TRBD1
cdr3_aa: CASGPQGVTAGELFF
cdr3_nt: TGTGCTAGTGGTCCCCAGGGGGTGACTGCCGGGGAGCTGTTTTTT

clone_size: few
j_call: TRBJ2-3
v_call: TRBV11-3
d_call: -
cdr3_aa: CASSFGGSTDTQYF
cdr3_nt: TGTGCCAGCAGCTTCGGCGGGAGCACAGATACGCAGTATTTT

clone_size: -
j_call: TRBJ2-5
v_call: TRBV7-8
d_call: TRBD2
cdr3_aa: CASSSTGTSGGETQYF
cdr3_nt: TGTGCCAGCAGCTCGACCGGGACTAGCGGGGGAGAGACCCAGTACTTC

clone_size: few
j_call: TRBJ2-5
v_call: TRBV10-3
d_call: TRBD2
cdr3_aa: CAISESGSSGSGKTQYF
cdr3_nt: TGTGCCATCAGTGAGTCGGGGTCTAGCGGGAGCGGAAAGACCCAGTACTTC

clone_size: -
j_call: TRBJ2-7
v_call: TRBV7-8
d_call: TRBD2
cdr3_aa: CASKYASGSSMAYEQYF
cdr3_nt: TGTGCAAGCAAGTACGCTAGCGGGAGTTCAATGGCCTACGAGCAGTACTTC

clone_size: -
j_call: TRBJ1-2
v_call: TRBV28
d_call: TRBD1
cdr3_aa: CASSSPNSGTAYGYTF
cdr3_nt: TGTGCCAGCAGTTCCCCAAACTCCGGGACAGCCTATGGCTACACCTTC

clone_size: few
j_call: TRBJ1-1
v_call: TRBV4-1
d_call: TRBD1
cdr3_aa: CASSPRGQGNTEAFF
cdr3_nt: TGCGCCAGCTCCCCCCGAGGACAGGGGAACACTGAAGCTTTCTTT

clone_size: -
j_call: TRBJ2-7
v_call: TRBV19
d_call: TRBD1
cdr3_aa: CASSISTGTYYEQYF
cdr3_nt: TGTGCCAGTAGTATATCGACAGGGACCTATTACGAGCAGTACTTC

clone_size: -
j_call: TRBJ1-5
v_call: TRBV6-5
d_call: -
cdr3_aa: CASSEWSGQPQHF
cdr3_nt: TGTGCCAGCAGTGAATGGAGCGGTCAGCCCCAGCATTTT

clone_size: -
j_call: TRBJ2-7
v_call: TRBV28
d_call: TRBD2
cdr3_aa: CASKAGSSYEQYF
cdr3_nt: TGTGCCAGCAAAGCGGGAAGCTCCTACGAGCAGTACTTC

clone_size: -
j_call: TRBJ2-5
v_call: TRBV5-1
d_call: TRBD1
cdr3_aa: CAGSDRDRGPETQYF
cdr3_nt: TGCGCCGGCAGCGACAGGGACAGGGGGCCAGAGACCCAGTACTTC

clone_size: -
j_call: TRBJ2-1
v_call: TRBV6-6
d_call: -
cdr3_aa: CASTGVNEQFF
cdr3_nt: TGTGCCAGCACAGGGGTCAATGAGCAGTTCTTC

clone_size: -
j_call: TRBJ2-7
v_call: TRBV29-1
d_call: TRBD1
cdr3_aa: CSATRGQPHEQYF
cdr3_nt: TGCAGCGCCACAAGGGGACAGCCCCACGAGCAGTACTTC

clone_size: -
j_call: TRBJ1-1
v_call: TRBV18
d_call: -
cdr3_aa: CASSQPTENTEAFF
cdr3_nt: TGTGCCAGCTCACAACCCACAGAGAACACTGAAGCTTTCTTT

clone_size: -
j_call: TRBJ2-1
v_call: TRBV7-6
d_call: TRBD2
cdr3_aa: CASSLGTFVAGDGNEQFF
cdr3_nt: TGTGCCAGCAGCCTTGGAACATTCGTGGCGGGAGATGGCAATGAGCAGTTCTTC

clone_size: -
j_call: TRBJ1-1
v_call: TRBV7-9
d_call: -
cdr3_aa: CASSLAVPRRMNTEAFF
cdr3_nt: TGTGCCAGCAGCTTAGCTGTACCTAGGCGGATGAACACTGAAGCTTTCTTT

clone_size: -
j_call: TRBJ2-1
v_call: TRBV9
d_call: TRBD2
cdr3_aa: CASSRTSNLVNEQFF
cdr3_nt: TGTGCCAGCAGCCGGACTAGCAATTTAGTTAATGAGCAGTTCTTC

clone_size: -
j_call: TRBJ2-2
v_call: TRBV6-4
d_call: -
cdr3_aa: CASSVYGNTGELFF
cdr3_nt: TGTGCCAGCAGTGTGTACGGTAACACCGGGGAGCTGTTTTTT

clone_size: few
j_call: TRBJ2-6
v_call: TRBV5-4
d_call: -
cdr3_aa: CASSPPVPGLAFSGANVLTF
cdr3_nt: TGTGCCAGCAGCCCGCCCGTCCCGGGACTGGCATTCTCTGGGGCCAACGTCCTGACTTTC

clone_size: -
j_call: TRBJ1-5
v_call: TRBV10-3
d_call: -
cdr3_aa: CAISESEQGLGPQHF
cdr3_nt: TGTGCCATCAGTGAGTCGGAACAGGGCCTGGGGCCCCAGCATTTT

clone_size: -
j_call: TRBJ2-3
v_call: TRBV5-5
d_call: TRBD2
cdr3_aa: CASSLASGSTDTQYF
cdr3_nt: TGTGCCAGCAGCTTGGCTAGCGGGAGCACAGATACGCAGTATTTT

clone_size: -
j_call: TRBJ2-7
v_call: TRBV7-9
d_call: TRBD2
cdr3_aa: CASSLLGRTYEQYF
cdr3_nt: TGTGCCAGCAGCTTACTCGGGAGGACCTACGAGCAGTACTTC

clone_size: -
j_call: TRBJ2-2
v_call: TRBV5-4
d_call: -
cdr3_aa: CASSLIGGTAGELFF
cdr3_nt: TGTGCCAGCAGCTTAATTGGGGGGACGGCCGGGGAGCTGTTTTTT

clone_size: -
j_call: TRBJ2-7
v_call: TRBV28
d_call: -
cdr3_aa: CASSLLLHEQYF
cdr3_nt: TGTGCCAGCAGTCTCCTCCTTCACGAGCAGTACTTC

clone_size: -
j_call: TRBJ2-1
v_call: TRBV29-1
d_call: TRBD2
cdr3_aa: CSVGRGLAVYNEQFF
cdr3_nt: TGCAGCGTTGGTCGGGGACTAGCGGTTTACAATGAGCAGTTCTTC

clone_size: -
j_call: TRBJ2-1
v_call: TRBV4-2
d_call: TRBD2
cdr3_aa: CASSQDGLAGGNEQFF
cdr3_nt: TGTGCCAGCAGCCAGGATGGACTAGCGGGGGGCAATGAGCAGTTCTTC

clone_size: few
j_call: TRBJ2-3
v_call: TRBV27
d_call: -
cdr3_aa: CASSPPITDTQYF
cdr3_nt: TGTGCCAGCAGTCCCCCTATCACAGATACGCAGTATTTT

clone_size: -
j_call: TRBJ2-7
v_call: TRBV25-1
d_call: -
cdr3_aa: CASSGYVQGYEQYF
cdr3_nt: TGTGCCAGCAGTGGCTACGTACAGGGCTACGAGCAGTACTTC

clone_size: -
j_call: TRBJ2-4
v_call: TRBV25-1
d_call: -
cdr3_aa: CASSELGAKNIQYF
cdr3_nt: TGTGCCAGCAGTGAGCTCGGTGCCAAAAACATTCAGTACTTC

clone_size: -
j_call: TRBJ1-1
v_call: TRBV30
d_call: -
cdr3_aa: CAWSGAGGWTEAFF
cdr3_nt: TGTGCCTGGAGTGGTGCGGGAGGGTGGACTGAAGCTTTCTTT

clone_size: -
j_call: TRBJ2-6
v_call: TRBV7-9
d_call: TRBD1
cdr3_aa: CASSRTGAGANVLTF
cdr3_nt: TGTGCCAGCAGCCGGACAGGGGCCGGGGCCAACGTCCTGACTTTC

clone_size: -
j_call: TRBJ2-5
v_call: TRBV5-1
d_call: TRBD1
cdr3_aa: CASSLSPGTGTNDF
cdr3_nt: TGCGCCAGCAGCCTCAGTCCCGGGACAGGGACTAACGACTTC

clone_size: -
j_call: TRBJ2-7
v_call: TRBV5-6
d_call: TRBD2
cdr3_aa: CASSVWTSGLTYEQYF
cdr3_nt: TGTGCCAGCAGCGTGTGGACTAGCGGGCTTACCTACGAGCAGTACTTC

clone_size: -
j_call: TRBJ2-7
v_call: TRBV4-2
d_call: TRBD2
cdr3_aa: CASSTPGLAGDSEQYF
cdr3_nt: TGTGCCAGCAGCACACCAGGGTTAGCGGGAGATAGCGAGCAGTACTTC

clone_size: -
j_call: TRBJ1-1
v_call: TRBV7-2
d_call: TRBD1
cdr3_aa: CASSRPQGGTEAFF
cdr3_nt: TGTGCCAGCAGCCGACCACAGGGGGGCACTGAAGCTTTCTTT

clone_size: -
j_call: TRBJ1-2
v_call: TRBV6-1
d_call: -
cdr3_aa: CASRQITNAYGYTF
cdr3_nt: TGTGCCAGCAGACAAATTACAAACGCCTATGGCTACACCTTC

clone_size: -
j_call: TRBJ1-5
v_call: TRBV25-1
d_call: -
cdr3_aa: CASSSRGNNQPQHF
cdr3_nt: TGTGCCAGCAGTTCTCGGGGGAACAATCAGCCCCAGCATTTT

clone_size: once
j_call: TRBJ1-3
v_call: TRBV18
d_call: -
cdr3_aa: CASSPSANSGNTIYF
cdr3_nt: TGTGCCAGCTCACCTTCAGCGAACTCTGGAAACACCATATATTTT

clone_size: few
j_call: TRBJ1-5
v_call: TRBV5-1
d_call: TRBD1
cdr3_aa: CASSLIGDRSQPQHF
cdr3_nt: TGCGCCAGCAGCTTGATCGGGGACAGGAGTCAGCCCCAGCATTTT

clone_size: -
j_call: TRBJ1-4
v_call: TRBV5-1
d_call: -
cdr3_aa: CASSLGQTNEKLFF
cdr3_nt: TGCGCCAGCAGCTTGGGACAAACGAATGAAAAACTGTTTTTT

clone_size: -
j_call: TRBJ2-3
v_call: TRBV7-9
d_call: TRBD2
cdr3_aa: CASSLEGLASTDTQYF
cdr3_nt: TGTGCCAGCAGCTTAGAGGGACTAGCAAGCACAGATACGCAGTATTTT

clone_size: -
j_call: TRBJ1-5
v_call: TRBV7-8
d_call: TRBD1
cdr3_aa: CASSPRTGGQPQHF
cdr3_nt: TGTGCCAGCAGCCCCCGGACAGGGGGACAGCCCCAGCATTTT

clone_size: -
j_call: TRBJ2-4
v_call: TRBV2
d_call: TRBD2
cdr3_aa: CASSWGLAGGPGTKNSQYF
cdr3_nt: TGTGCCAGCAGTTGGGGGCTAGCGGGAGGCCCAGGGACCAAAAACAGTCAGTACTTC

clone_size: -
j_call: TRBJ1-1
v_call: TRBV7-8
d_call: -
cdr3_aa: CASSLGRRVAFF
cdr3_nt: TGTGCCAGCAGCCTCGGGAGGAGGGTAGCTTTCTTT

clone_size: -
j_call: TRBJ2-3
v_call: TRBV7-9
d_call: TRBD2
cdr3_aa: CASSLTSGRSTDTQYF
cdr3_nt: TGTGCCAGCAGCTTAACTAGCGGGAGAAGCACAGATACGCAGTATTTT

clone_size: few
j_call: TRBJ2-3
v_call: TRBV9
d_call: -
cdr3_aa: CASSPGPVDTQYF
cdr3_nt: TGTGCCAGCAGTCCAGGGCCCGTGGATACGCAGTATTTT

clone_size: -
j_call: TRBJ2-3
v_call: TRBV29-1
d_call: TRBD2
cdr3_aa: CSVEWLAGGWGGGDTQYF
cdr3_nt: TGCAGCGTTGAGTGGCTAGCGGGAGGGTGGGGGGGAGGAGATACGCAGTATTTT

clone_size: -
j_call: TRBJ2-1
v_call: TRBV5-5
d_call: TRBD2
cdr3_aa: CASSFGGGGSGGEQFF
cdr3_nt: TGTGCCAGCAGCTTCGGGGGTGGCGGGAGTGGGGGTGAGCAGTTCTTC

clone_size: -
j_call: TRBJ2-2
v_call: TRBV9
d_call: TRBD2
cdr3_aa: CASSALSGRGTGELFF
cdr3_nt: TGTGCCAGCAGCGCCCTTAGCGGGAGGGGCACCGGGGAGCTGTTTTTT

clone_size: -
j_call: TRBJ2-3
v_call: TRBV27
d_call: -
cdr3_aa: CASSRTTGTQYF
cdr3_nt: TGTGCCAGCAGTCGGACAACGGGTACGCAGTATTTT

clone_size: -
j_call: TRBJ2-7
v_call: TRBV28
d_call: TRBD1
cdr3_aa: CASGTGDYEQYF
cdr3_nt: TGTGCCAGCGGGACAGGGGACTACGAGCAGTACTTC

clone_size: -
j_call: TRBJ2-3
v_call: TRBV25-1
d_call: TRBD1
cdr3_aa: CASSDPTGIYAADTQYF
cdr3_nt: TGTGCCAGCAGTGATCCGACAGGGATCTACGCTGCAGATACGCAGTATTTT

clone_size: -
j_call: TRBJ2-3
v_call: TRBV6-5
d_call: TRBD2
cdr3_aa: CASSFSGRTTDTQYF
cdr3_nt: TGTGCCAGCAGTTTCAGCGGGAGGACCACAGATACGCAGTATTTT

clone_size: once
j_call: TRBJ1-2
v_call: TRBV7-3
d_call: -
cdr3_aa: CASSKGPPDRSNYGYTF
cdr3_nt: TGTGCCAGCAGCAAAGGGCCACCGGACAGATCTAACTATGGCTACACCTTC

clone_size: -
j_call: TRBJ2-1
v_call: TRBV27
d_call: TRBD2
cdr3_aa: CASSLGLAGGYTEQFF
cdr3_nt: TGTGCCAGCAGTCTCGGACTAGCGGGAGGGTACACTGAGCAGTTCTTC